The source of this TCR beta chain is a study of STAT3 mutations in large granular lymphocyte leukemia. Looking at the study overall: Among longitudinally sequenced T-LGLL patients, roughly half had canonical activating STAT3 mutations detected. Over half of T-LGLL patients had one or more immunosuppressive regimens.

A remark on this clone: Antigen: not known.

The CDR3 covers 15 residues. Trimming shortened V by 0 bases and J by 5 bases, and 13 bases separated the two germline ends. Germline V lookup: CDR1 MNHEY, CDR2 SVGAGI. TCRdb's copy holds only in-frame clones and misses some; the assay was immunoSEQ multiplex PCR. The sample contains 35,000 to 40,000 clones, around nine tenths of which appear only once. Study outcomes and limitations: Clonal expansion was inferred from other time points because no sample existed at each clone's first appearance. At least one immunodominant TCR beta clonotype appeared in every T-cell large granular lymphocyte leukemia patient.

The source is a human donor with T large granular lymphocyte leukemia. Some clones in this sample may be carry-over from other donors' samples. The sequenced sample consisted of PBMCs. This sequence joins TRBV6-5 and TRBJ2-5, with TRBD1 as a possible D gene (5 bases). The CDR3 DNA reads as TGTGCCAGCAGTTACTCGAATGGGGCTGGGGAGACCCAGTACTTC. Translation gives CASSYSNGAGETQYF.